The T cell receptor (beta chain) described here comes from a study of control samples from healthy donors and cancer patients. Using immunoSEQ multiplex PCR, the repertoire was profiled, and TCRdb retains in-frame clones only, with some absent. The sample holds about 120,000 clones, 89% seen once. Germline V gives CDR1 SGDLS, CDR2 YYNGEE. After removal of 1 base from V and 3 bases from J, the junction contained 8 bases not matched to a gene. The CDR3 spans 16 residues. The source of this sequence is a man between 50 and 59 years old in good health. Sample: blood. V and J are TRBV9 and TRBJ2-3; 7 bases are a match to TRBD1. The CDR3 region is CASSVSQGIGTDTQYF. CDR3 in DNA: TGTGCCAGCAGCGTATCACAGGGGATTGGGACAGATACGCAGTATTTT.